This T cell receptor beta chain emerged from a study of blood T cells in healthy people across ages. Together with a sample-barcoded 5' primer, a J-beta primer mix was included in a second PCR lasting about 6 to 11 cycles. Per-sample output comprised a minimum of 2.5 million paired-end reads containing CDR3. TCRdb processed the 5' RACE reads anew with MiXCR; each CDR3 protein has one entry. The sample has about 1.4 million distinct CDR3 sequences, approximately 59% seen once; the top ten hold 5.5% to 8%. The CDR3 consists of 15 residues. Germline loops: CDR1 SGHNT, CDR2 YYREEE (reference sequence). Germline trimming cut 3 bases from V and 2 bases from J; bases unmatched to any gene: 4. This clonotype appeared a few times.

The receptor was derived from a man younger than 30 in good health. The rearrangement joins TRBV5-4 to TRBJ2-7; 11 positions match TRBD2. Input material: blood. Written as DNA, the CDR3 is TGTGCCAGCAGCTGGGGGACTAGCGGTACCTACGAGCAGTACTTC. This sequence encodes CASSWGTSGTYEQYF.